These 17 T cell receptor beta chains were sequenced from one sample in a study of tissue T cells after allogeneic stem cell transplantation. The data were produced by immunoSEQ multiplex PCR, yet TCRdb's version contains in-frame clones alone and is incomplete. The sample yields tens of thousands of clones, around 69% seen once. The sample taken for sequencing was sorted cells pooled from one or two spleens. Receptor source: a pool of C57BL/6 mice in good health.

This clone was seen a handful of times. Germline and genes: mouse. The CDR3 end lies 1 residue beyond the end of the read and is filled in from the germline J gene. J is TRBJ2-7 and V is TRBV5; possible D gene TRBD1, 6 bases. V gave up 3 bases and J gave up 1 base, with 10 bases separating them. The CDR3 covers 14 residues. The V gene's germline CDR1 is LGHNA and CDR2 YNLKQL (reference sequence). The CDR3 spells CASSQETGSYEQYF. Incomplete CDR3 DNA: TGTGCCAGCAGCCAGGAGACAGGTTCCTATGAACAGTAC.

To note about this clone: The germline and genes are mouse ones. Read sequence stops 1 residue before the CDR3 end, and the germline J gene provides the missing end. This chain links TRBV3 with TRBJ2-5, with 10 bases matching TRBD2. V lost 5 bases, J lost 11 bases, and 7 bases stayed unmatched. Looked up from germline, CDR1 is SNHLY and CDR2 is FYNGKV (reference sequence). The CDR3 length is 13 residues. The CDR3 here is CASSPRTGGVQYF. The sequenced CDR3 bases are TGTGCCAGCAGCCCCAGGACTGGGGGAGTCCAGTAC.

This clone came up a few times. The germline and genes are mouse ones. The part of the CDR3 DNA that was read is TGTGCCAGCGGTGATCAGGGGTCTTCTGGAAATACGCTCTAT. It yields the protein CASGDQGSSGNTLY. The whole CDR3 sequence reads CASGDQGSSGNTLYF. The chain combines TRBV13-2 with TRBJ1-3; a possible D gene is TRBD1 (6 bases). The read halts 1 residue ahead of the CDR3 end, with the missing end drawn from the germline J gene. The CDR3 runs to 15 residues. Between the trimmed V and J ends, which lost 1 base and 0 bases, there was a span of 8 bases. Germline V CDR1 and CDR2: NNHNN, SYGAGS (reference sequence).

Comment on this clone: Mouse germline and gene names are used. This chain's CDR3 is CASSKTVKNSDYTF. CDR3 bases read: TGTGCCAGCAGTAAGACAGTTAAAAACTCCGACTACACC. V gene TRBV19 combines with J gene TRBJ1-2; possible D gene TRBD1, 5 bases. The sequence runs out 1 residue before the end of the CDR3; the remainder is reconstructed from the germline J gene. Germline CDR1 reads FNHDT; CDR2 reads SITEND (reference sequence). The CDR3 runs 14 residues. V dropped 3 bases and J dropped 1 base, with 10 bases sitting between them. Filled out from reference TRBV19 and TRBJ1-2, the complete variable domain reads GGIITQTPKFLIGQEGQKLTLKCQQNFNHDTMYWYRQDSGKGLRLIYYSITENDLQKGDLSEGYDASREKKSSFSLTVTSAQKNEMAVFLCASSKTVKNSDYTFGSGTRLLVI.

Turning to this clone: Gene names denote mouse genes. Read sequence stops 1 residue before the CDR3 end, and the germline J gene provides the missing end. The V call is TRBV13-2, the J call TRBJ2-5; D is uncertain. Between the trimmed V and J ends, which lost 4 bases and 0 bases, there was a span of 6 bases. This CDR3 comprises 13 residues. The germline V gene has CDR1 NNHNN and CDR2 SYGAGS (reference sequence). CDR3 DNA, as far as it was read: TGTGCCAGCGGTTTAATTAACCAAGACACCCAGTAC. Translating gives CASGLINQDTQY. The entire CDR3 protein reads CASGLINQDTQYF.

Details on this clone: Gene names and germline match the mouse. The CDR3 is cut off 1 residue early in the read; its end comes from the germline J gene. The J gene is TRBJ2-7, the V gene TRBV31, with TRBD2 identical over 8 bases. Looked up from germline, CDR1 is GKSSPN and CDR2 is SITVG. J was trimmed by 4 bases and V by 3 bases; bases with no gene match: 8. The CDR3 is 14 residues long. The CDR3 spells CAWRPDWGLYEQYF. CDR3 DNA, as far as it was read: TGTGCCTGGAGGCCCGACTGGGGTCTTTATGAACAGTAC.

Worth noting for this clone: Germline and genes: mouse. The CDR3 extends 1 residue past the end of the read, so its final part is completed from the germline J gene. This rearrangement joins TRBV26 to TRBJ1-3; TRBD1 might be the D (6 bases). Trimming cost V 0 bases and J 1 base, with 7 bases left between them. CDR1 and CDR2 from the germline V gene are KGHPV and FQNQEV (reference sequence). The CDR3 totals 15 residues. The chain's CDR3 is CASSLSGQSGNTLYF. The sequenced part of the CDR3 DNA is TGTGCCAGCAGTCTGTCCGGACAGTCTGGAAATACGCTCTAT.

Comments on this clone: Any gene name here is a mouse gene name. The read terminates 1 residue before the CDR3 end, so the remaining end is supplied by the germline J gene. This chain uses TRBV15 with TRBJ2-2; possibly TRBD2 for D (5 bases). CDR1 and CDR2 (germline): SGHND, FRSKSL. The CDR3 has 14 amino acids. The V end lost 1 base, the J end lost 2 bases, and 5 bases lay between the germline ends. The covered CDR3 bases are TGTGCCAGCAGTTTAGTGGGGAACACCGGGCAGCTCTAC. This sequence encodes CASSLVGNTGQLY. The full CDR3 is CASSLVGNTGQLYF.

Comments on this clone: Genes here carry mouse names. From the germline J gene comes the end of the CDR3, since the read stops 1 residue before it. The chain combines TRBV14 with TRBJ2-5; 8 positions agree with TRBD2. J lost 5 bases, V lost 0 bases, and 2 bases had no gene match. Germline lookup yields CDR1 SGHDT and CDR2 FRDEAV. There are 14 residues in the CDR3. The CDR3 bases that were read are TGTGCCAGCAGTTTCTGGGGGGGCGGAGACACCCAGTAC. The encoded protein is CASSFWGGGDTQY. The entire CDR3 protein reads CASSFWGGGDTQYF.

Only one count was recorded for this clone. Mouse germline and gene names are used. The CDR3 end falls 1 residue outside the read, so it is completed with the germline J gene. The chain carries TRBV15 and TRBJ2-4; D possibly uses TRBD1 or TRBD2 (7 bases each). The germline CDR1 and CDR2 sequences are SGHND and FRSKSL. V dropped 6 bases and J dropped 4 bases, with 11 bases sitting between them. The CDR3 has 13 amino acids. CDR3 DNA (partial): TGTGCCAGCAGCTCAGGGGGGGAAAACACCTTGTAC. The encoded protein is CASSSGGENTLY. The complete CDR3 sequence is CASSSGGENTLYF.

As regards this clone: Each gene name is a mouse one. The read halts 1 residue ahead of the CDR3 end, with the missing end drawn from the germline J gene. This rearrangement joins TRBV29 to TRBJ1-6; 7 positions match TRBD1. TRBJ1-6 is designated an ORF whose function remains uncertain. The CDR3 is made up of 12 amino acids. Germline V gene sequence: CDR1 MSHET, CDR2 SYDVDS. The part of the CDR3 DNA that was read is TGTGCAGACAGGGATTATAATTCGCCCCTCTAC. Protein product: CADRDYNSPLY. The complete CDR3 reads CADRDYNSPLYF.

Note on this clone: Gene names and germline match the mouse. The read ends 1 residue early relative to the CDR3; the germline J gene fills the gap. The chain couples TRBV31 to TRBJ2-3; 10 bases are shared with TRBD2. The CDR3 is 16 amino acids. Germline V gene lookup returns CDR1 GKSSPN and CDR2 SITVG. V lost 5 bases to trimming and J lost 0 bases; unmatched junction nucleotides: 8. CDR3 DNA (partial): TGTGCCTGGGTCGGACTGGGGGTTATTAGTGCAGAAACGCTGTAT. Amino acid sequence: CAWVGLGVISAETLY. The CDR3 reads in full as CAWVGLGVISAETLYF.

For this clone: The genes and germline here are from mouse. The read ends 1 residue before the CDR3 terminus; that terminus is restored from the germline J gene. This chain connects TRBV3 to TRBJ1-1; 7 bases agree with TRBD1. CDR3 length equals 14 residues. V was clipped by 3 bases and J by 4 bases; unmatched bases: 5. Germline V gene lookup returns CDR1 SNHLY and CDR2 FYNGKV (reference sequence). CDR3 sequence reads: CASSFDRESTEVFF. The DNA read from the CDR3 is TGTGCCAGCAGCTTTGACAGGGAGAGCACAGAAGTCTTC.

Regarding this clone: The genes and germline here are from mouse. The CDR3 end falls 1 residue outside the read, so it is completed with the germline J gene. The rearrangement joins TRBV13-3 to TRBJ2-7, with 7 bases matching TRBD2. Germline V lookup: CDR1 NNHDY, CDR2 SYVADS. V trimming: 0 bases; J trimming: 0 bases; junction bases outside the gene matches: 3. CDR3 length equals 15 residues. The CDR3 bases that were read are TGTGCCAGCAGTGATGTGACTGGGAGCTCCTATGAACAGTAC. Translated: CASSDVTGSSYEQY. In full, the CDR3 reads CASSDVTGSSYEQYF.

This clone has more than one count but fewer than ten. Gene names and germline match the mouse. The CDR3 goes on 1 residue after the read ends, and that part is filled in from the germline J gene. V and J are TRBV12-1 and TRBJ1-4, with no clear D. Germline CDR1 and CDR2: SGHSN and HYEKVE. This CDR3 has 13 amino acids. Deletions cut 0 bases from V and 4 bases from J, with 5 bases between. The CDR3 reads CASSLDINERLFF. The sequenced CDR3 bases are TGTGCCAGCTCTCTCGACATCAACGAAAGATTATTT.

The count of this clone is one. Genes and germline are mouse. The sequenced fragment ends 1 residue before the CDR3 boundary, so the rest is inferred from the germline J gene. V gene TRBV3 combines with J gene TRBJ2-5; 8 bases are a match to TRBD1. After removal of 5 bases from V and 6 bases from J, the junction contained 7 bases not matched to a gene. CDR1 is SNHLY, CDR2 FYNGKV, per germline (reference sequence). The CDR3 has 14 amino acids. The part of the CDR3 DNA that was read is TGTGCCAGCAGCCTCCCGACAGGGGTGGACACCCAGTAC. Its protein is CASSLPTGVDTQY. The CDR3 as a whole reads CASSLPTGVDTQYF.

Comment on this clone: All gene names here are mouse names. The read terminates 1 residue ahead of where the CDR3 ends, so the germline J gene completes it. The J gene is TRBJ1-3, the V gene TRBV19; D is unresolved. CDR1 and CDR2 (germline): FNHDT, SITEND (reference sequence). V lost 8 bases and J lost 1, with 10 bases in between. The CDR3 is made up of 13 amino acids. CDR3 amino acids: CASSTISGNTLYF. CDR3 DNA (partial): TGTGCCAGTTCGACAATCTCTGGAAATACGCTCTAT.